Described below is a single T cell receptor beta chain sequence and its context. No cognate antigen has been identified for it. No base quality information exists; no much larger clone differs at one position. The data are from a study of cytomegalovirus exposure and HLA in healthy donors (dated by TCRdb to 2016 to 2017). Describing the broader study: According to a later analysis, one platform produced both the roughly 130 validation repertoires and the 666 repertoires of the first cohort. The study aimed to test whether cataloging public T cell receptors could reveal signatures of past pathogen exposure. In addition to the first cohort of 666 subjects, a separate validation cohort of 120 different subjects was used. To predict cytomegalovirus infection status, the study brought together high-throughput TCR immunosequencing, statistical association of individual TCRs with disease status, and machine learning. Study-level results and caveats: A few of the identified cytomegalovirus-associated TCR beta chains were confirmed in vitro to be specific for cytomegalovirus antigens. Of the cluster scores, around 95% were above 0 in a later analysis, which found that TCRs clustered in the first cohort also tended to co-occur in the 120 or so validation repertoires. The authors suggested that the approach could potentially be extended to other disease states and immunological phenotypes. Cytomegalovirus status was reported to be diagnosed by the classifier with high specificity and sensitivity in both the original and validation cohorts. A later analysis had no HLA typing for the validation cohort, so co-occurrence there was scored across all 120 or so repertoires. Most TCR sequences were observed very rarely across donors, whereas some public TCRs were present in many individuals. The study gave a list of about 160 TCR beta chains associated with cytomegalovirus.

CDR1 is given as MNHNS and CDR2 as SASEGT, both from the germline V gene. From the cysteine through the phenylalanine, the CDR3 covers 15 amino acids. Only the CDR3 DNA is retained, 45 bases long and in frame from the first base. V loses 1 base of germline sequence and J loses 4 bases, and the interval between the two ends is 11 bases. To prepare the library, the immunoSEQ multiplex PCR assay was applied. The authors' pipeline ran thus. To diagnose cytomegalovirus status from the catalog of TCR beta chain sequences, a statistical classification framework was built. TCRdb took over this immuneACCESS table, retaining in-frame rearrangements with V and J assigned. Such tables are incomplete; in checked studies, under half of the missing clones stem from an unresolved V gene, and the remainder is unexplained. V and J calls and clone size are those listed in that table; D and trimming were worked out from the DNA. The sample table contains approximately 200,000 clones; only one count was recorded for about 90% of them. Clones ranked in the top ten supply 2.9% of the sample.

The donors were included in the validation cohort of roughly 130 subjects, a group kept apart from the roughly 690-subject first cohort. The specimen sequenced was PBMCs. The chain was built from TRBV6-1 and TRBJ1-5; the D segment could be TRBD1, given 6 matching bases. The receptor comes from a woman aged 18-29 years in good health and CMV-seronegative. The CDR3 has the sequence CASSEDWGRNQPQHF. The sequenced DNA: TGTGCCAGCAGTGAAGACTGGGGGCGAAATCAGCCCCAGCATTTT.